The clone carrying this T cell receptor beta chain has only a few counts. TCR beta libraries were built with iRepertoire HTBI primers and Arm-PCR of CDR3 regions. TCRdb itself ran the multiplex PCR reads through MiXCR, one entry per CDR3 protein. Found here are 700,000 or so distinct CDR3 sequences, roughly 30% of them singletons; the top ten hold roughly 41%. These data come from a study of regulatory T cells in long-lasting Graves disease. Specified time point: persistent/refractory GD, antithyroid drugs over 5 years with positive TRAb. PBMCs provided the RNA from which the TCR library was made. Germline loops: CDR1 MNHGY, CDR2 SVAAGI. This CDR3 is built from 14 residues. V was clipped by 3 bases and J by 2 bases, with 10 bases between them.

The rearrangement joins TRBV6-9 to TRBJ1-1; D possibly corresponds to TRBD1 (6 bases). The specimen was peripheral blood mononuclear cells (PBMCs), collected when the disease was refractory, from a patient treated with antithyroid drugs. The clonotype was recovered from a female donor with Graves disease. The CDR3 spells CASSYGTLNTEAFF. The CDR3 DNA reads TGTGCCAGCAGTTACGGGACACTAAACACTGAAGCTTTCTTT.